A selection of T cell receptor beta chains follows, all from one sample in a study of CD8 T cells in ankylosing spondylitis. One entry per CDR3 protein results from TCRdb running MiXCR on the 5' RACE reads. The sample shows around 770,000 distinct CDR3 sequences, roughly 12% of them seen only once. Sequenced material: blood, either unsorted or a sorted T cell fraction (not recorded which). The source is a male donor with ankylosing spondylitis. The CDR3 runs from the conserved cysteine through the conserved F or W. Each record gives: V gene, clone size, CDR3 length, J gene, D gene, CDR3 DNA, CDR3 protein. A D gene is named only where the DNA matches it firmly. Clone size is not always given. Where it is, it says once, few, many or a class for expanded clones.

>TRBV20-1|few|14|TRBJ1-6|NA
TGCAGTGCTAGGGCCGGGACCACCTATTCACCCCTCCACTTT
CSARAGTTYSPLHF
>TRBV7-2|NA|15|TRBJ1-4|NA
TGTGCCAGCAGCCTCGGGGCGAGGGGAATCGAAAAACTGTTTTTT
CASSLGARGIEKLFF
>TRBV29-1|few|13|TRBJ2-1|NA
TGCAGCGTTGAAGCGGAAACTTACAATGAGCAGTTCTTC
CSVEAETYNEQFF
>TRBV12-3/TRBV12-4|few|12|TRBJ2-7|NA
TGTGCCAGCACCTCAACAGCCTACGAGCAGTACTTC
CASTSTAYEQYF
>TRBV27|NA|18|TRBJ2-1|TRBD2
TGTGCCAGCAGCTTAGCGCCTCCGGGACTAGCGCATTACAATGAGCAGTTCTTC
CASSLAPPGLAHYNEQFF
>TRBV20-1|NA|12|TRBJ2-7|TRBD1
TGCAGCGCTGAGGGGGCCTCCTACGAGCAGTACTTC
CSAEGASYEQYF
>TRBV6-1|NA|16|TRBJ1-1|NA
TGTGCCAGCAGTGTGCTCCCCCCACCCCTGAACACTGAAGCTTTCTTT
CASSVLPPPLNTEAFF
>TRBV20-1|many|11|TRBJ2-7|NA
TGCAGTGCTAGAGATCGGCACGAGCAGTACTTC
CSARDRHEQYF
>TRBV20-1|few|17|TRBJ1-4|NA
TGCAGTGCTAGAGAGCCTCAGGGTACAGGGCGGAATGAAAAACTGTTTTTT
CSAREPQGTGRNEKLFF
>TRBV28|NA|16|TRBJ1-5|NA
TGTGCCAGCAGCTCCGCAGGGGAAGGGGGACCAAGGATCCGGCATTTT
CASSSAGEGGPRIRHF
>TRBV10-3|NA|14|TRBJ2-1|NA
TGTGCCATCAGTGAGTCTAGGACTACCAATGAGCAGTTCTTC
CAISESRTTNEQFF
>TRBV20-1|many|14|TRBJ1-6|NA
TGCAGTGCAAAACAGGGCGGCCGTGACTCACCCCTCCACTTT
CSAKQGGRDSPLHF